This TCR beta chain was identified during a study of blood T cell repertoires in COVID-19. Germline V lookup: CDR1 MNHNS, CDR2 SASEGT. This CDR3 has 18 amino acids. The ends were cut back, 3 bases at V and 1 base at J, with 19 bases in the middle. The table came from immunoSEQ multiplex PCR; TCRdb's copy has only in-frame clones and leaves some out. The sample holds around 330,000 clones, more than 90% seen once. This receptor was identified in a man aged 60 to 75 who had recovered from COVID-19. Sequencing was done on a sample of PBMCs or T cells enriched from blood (not recorded which). The rearrangement joins TRBV6-1 to TRBJ1-5; D remains unclear. The CDR3 reads CASSDAPAPRGSNQPQHF. Here the CDR3 DNA reads TGTGCCAGCAGTGACGCCCCTGCCCCCCGAGGAAGCAATCAGCCCCAGCATTTT.